Below, 26 T cell receptor beta chains from the same sample are listed, as sequenced in a study of blood T cell repertoires in COVID-19. The assay was immunoSEQ multiplex PCR, and TCRdb's table has in-frame clones only and misses some. The top ten clones hold roughly 2% of a sample with around 250,000 clones, about four fifths of them seen once. The sequenced material came from peripheral blood. The receptors derive from a man aged 25-45 years who had recovered from COVID-19.

The genes are TRBV13 and TRBJ2-3; 12 positions match TRBD2. The ends lost 5 bases at V and 5 bases at J; junction bases unmatched: 11. Germline V gene data show CDR1 as PRHDT and CDR2 as FYEKMQ (reference sequence). The CDR3 totals 17 residues. The CDR3 bases are TGTGCCAGCAGCCCTAGCGGGGGGGCCCAAGACCAAGATACGCAGTATTTT. This sequence encodes CASSPSGGAQDQDTQYF.

The V gene is TRBV5-1, the J gene TRBJ1-6; TRBD1 matches at 8 bases. In germline, CDR1 is SGHRS, CDR2 YFSETQ. This CDR3 spans 15 amino acids. V was pared by 3 bases and J by 7 bases, with 6 bases of the junction left unmatched. The CDR3 loop is CASSSGTGKNSPLHF. CDR3 bases: TGCGCCAGCAGCTCCGGGACAGGAAAAAATTCACCCCTCCACTTT.

The V call is TRBV5-4, the J call TRBJ2-4, with 9 nucleotides matching TRBD2. V dropped 4 bases and J dropped 5; count of bases not matched to a gene: 4. The CDR3 length is 14 residues. Germline V gene data show CDR1 as SGHNT and CDR2 as YYREEE (reference sequence). Written as DNA, the CDR3 is TGTGCCAGCAGCCCCGGACTAGCGCAAAACATTCAGTACTTC. The encoded protein is CASSPGLAQNIQYF. The full variable domain, with the rest looked up from reference TRBV5-4 and TRBJ2-4, is ETGVTQSPTHLIKTRGQQVTLRCSSQSGHNTVSWYQQALGQGPQFIFQYYREEENGRGNFPPRFSGLQFPNYSSELNVNALELDDSALYLCASSPGLAQNIQYFGAGTRLSVL.

The chain carries TRBV7-2 and TRBJ2-7, with TRBD2 matching 9 bases. The CDR3 has 16 residues. V was clipped by 2 bases and J by 4 bases; unmatched bases: 9. CDR1 and CDR2 from the germline V gene are SGHTA and FQGNSA. The CDR3 region is CASSLRASGASYEQYF. Written as DNA, the CDR3 is TGTGCCAGCAGCTTAAGAGCTAGCGGGGCCTCATACGAGCAGTACTTC.

The rearrangement uses TRBV12-5 and TRBJ1-5, with D unresolved. CDR1 and CDR2 (germline): LGHNT, FRNRAP. The CDR3 has 13 residues. V shed 1 base and J shed 4 bases, with 5 bases lying between them. CDR3 nucleotides: TGTGCTAGTGGTTTGGAATCAAATCAGCCCCAGCATTTT. This encodes CASGLESNQPQHF.

This chain uses TRBV20-1 with TRBJ1-2; weak D call: TRBD1 (5 bases). The CDR3 totals 11 residues. V was trimmed by 8 bases and J by 7 bases, leaving 14 bases between them. Germline V gives CDR1 DFQATT, CDR2 SNEGSKA (reference sequence). Here the CDR3 DNA reads TGCAGTAGTGAGACAGAAGGTGGCTACACCTTC. It encodes CSSETEGGYTF.

Details on this clone: The sample contains more than one DNA sequence encoding this CDR3. The gene calls are TRBV3-1 (or the pseudogene TRBV3-2) and TRBJ2-1, with D perhaps matching TRBD2 (6 bases). Trimming left V 1 base short and J 9 bases short, with 10 bases between. The germline gives CDR1 LGHDT, CDR2 YNNKEL (reference sequence). The CDR3 is 13 residues long. The CDR3 here is CASSQAAGGEQFF. CDR3 in DNA: TGTGCCAGCAGCCAAGCAGCGGGTGGTGAGCAGTTCTTC.

The genes are TRBV3-1 (or the pseudogene TRBV3-2) and TRBJ2-1; 9 bases are a match to TRBD2. From germline, CDR1 is LGHDT and CDR2 YNNKEL (reference sequence). The CDR3 covers 16 residues. The ends lost 3 bases at V and 9 bases at J; junction bases unmatched: 12. The CDR3, as DNA: TGTGCCAGCAGCCAGTCCCGGGGCGGGGGGGCCCTTGAGCAGTTCTTC. It translates to CASSQSRGGGALEQFF.

The V and J genes are TRBV10-2 and TRBJ2-1, with D perhaps TRBD1 (6 bases). There are 13 residues in the CDR3. V shed 8 bases and J shed 6 bases, with 14 bases lying between them. Germline V CDR1 and CDR2: WSHSY, SAAADI. CDR3 DNA sequence: TGCGCCAGCTCGGAGCTAGGGGGCAATGAGCAGTTCTTC. Amino acids: CASSELGGNEQFF.

The chain uses TRBV6-5 and TRBJ2-1; D may be TRBD1 (6 bases). Per germline, CDR1 MNHEY and CDR2 SVGAGI. The germline V and J ends were trimmed by 4 bases and 1 base, with 11 bases remaining between them. This CDR3 spans 15 amino acids. The CDR3 bases are TGTGCCAGCAGTTCTCAGGGGATATCCTACAATGAGCAGTTCTTC. Its translation: CASSSQGISYNEQFF.

This rearrangement joins TRBV6-5 to TRBJ1-2; 9 bases line up with TRBD1. Germline CDR1 is MNHEY and CDR2 is SVGAGI. V gave up 6 bases and J gave up 8 bases; unmatched junction bases: 10. CDR3 length equals 14 residues. Written as DNA, the CDR3 is TGTGCCAGCAGCGACAGCGACAGGGGGATCGGCTACACCTTC. Translation gives CASSDSDRGIGYTF.

This clone was seen just once. The chain joins TRBV2 to TRBJ1-5; 7 bases are a match to TRBD1. The CDR3 has 15 residues. Germline assignment: CDR1 SNHLY and CDR2 FYNNEI. The V segment lost 7 bases and the J segment 7 bases; nucleotides outside the gene matches: 13. CDR3 in DNA: TGTGCCAGCACCCCTGGAGGGGGCGCGATACAGCCCCAGCATTTT. The encoded protein is CASTPGGGAIQPQHF. Filled out from reference TRBV2 and TRBJ1-5, the complete variable domain reads EPEVTQTPSHQVTQMGQEVILRCVPISNHLYFYWYRQILGQKVEFLVSFYNNEISEKSEIFDDQFSVERPDGSNFTLKIRSTKLEDSAMYFCASTPGGGAIQPQHFGDGTRLSIL.

The genes are TRBV27 and TRBJ1-6; weak D call: TRBD1 (5 bases). This CDR3 is 14 amino acids long. CDR1 and CDR2 from the germline V gene are MNHEY and SMNVEV (reference sequence). Trimming shortened V by 7 bases and J by 13 bases, and 20 bases separated the two germline ends. CDR3 nucleotide sequence: TGTGCCAGCACCTTGACGGGGGGACTGCATCCCCTCCACTTT. Residues: CASTLTGGLHPLHF.

This rearrangement joins TRBV5-4 to TRBJ1-2; D perhaps matches TRBD1 (5 bases). This CDR3 contains 13 residues. Germline lookup yields CDR1 SGHNT and CDR2 YYREEE (reference sequence). Trimming removed 5 bases from V and 2 bases from J, with 10 bases in between. The CDR3 sequence: CASSFDRNYGYTF. The CDR3 bases are TGTGCCAGCAGTTTCGACAGAAACTATGGCTACACCTTC.

V usage is TRBV6-6 and J usage is TRBJ1-6; D not resolved. Germline CDR1 is MNHNY and CDR2 is SVGAGI (reference sequence). This CDR3 is built from 13 residues. Trimming pared 8 bases from V and 5 bases from J, leaving 10 bases between. CDR3 in amino acids: CASAGYNNSPLHF. CDR3 bases: TGTGCCAGCGCGGGGTATAATAATTCACCCCTCCACTTT.

This clone was detected only once. The rearrangement joins TRBV9 to TRBJ2-3; TRBD1 aligns across 8 bases. The CDR3 covers 16 residues. CDR1 SGDLS and CDR2 YYNGEE come from the germline V gene. With 5 bases clipped from V and 2 bases from J, the junction kept 10 bases outside the gene matches. Here the CDR3 reads CASSGRTGQITDTQYF. CDR3 bases: TGTGCCAGCAGTGGGCGGACAGGGCAAATCACAGATACGCAGTATTTT.

V is TRBV19 and J is TRBJ1-2, with D maybe TRBD1 (6 bases). The CDR3 is 11 amino acids. Looked up from germline, CDR1 is LNHDA and CDR2 is SQIVND (reference sequence). V lost 7 bases, J lost 4 bases, and 7 bases lay in between. The chain's CDR3 is CASKGGYGYTF. In nucleotides, the CDR3 is TGTGCCAGTAAAGGGGGCTATGGCTACACCTTC.

The rearrangement links TRBV28 to TRBJ1-5; no clear D gene. The V end was cut by 6 bases, the J end by 0 bases, with 15 bases between. The germline gives CDR1 MDHEN, CDR2 SYDVKM. The CDR3 is 16 amino acids. Here the CDR3 DNA reads TGTGCCAGCAGCCCTTTGGCATTTTATAGCAATCAGCCCCAGCATTTT. Encoded protein: CASSPLAFYSNQPQHF.

This clone occurred once. The rearrangement links TRBV19 to TRBJ2-1, with 14 bases fitting TRBD2. The CDR3 sequence is 15 residues long. Germline CDR1 and CDR2: LNHDA and SQIVND (reference sequence). V lost 8 bases, J lost 4 bases, and 4 bases stayed unmatched. The CDR3 reads CASSTSGGGYNEQFF. CDR3 coding DNA: TGTGCCAGTTCGACTAGCGGGGGGGGATACAATGAGCAGTTCTTC.

The chain recombines TRBV25-1 with TRBJ1-4, with D possibly being TRBD1 (5 bases). Trimming left V 4 bases short and J 5 bases short, with 20 bases between. The CDR3 contains 17 residues. Germline-derived CDR1 and CDR2 are MGHDK and SYGVNS. The CDR3 nucleotides read TGTGCCAGCAGTGGCCTAATAATCACAGGCGAAAATGAAAAACTGTTTTTT. Its translation: CASSGLIITGENEKLFF. Full variable domain (missing parts from reference TRBV25-1 and TRBJ1-4): EADIYQTPRYLVIGTGKKITLECSQTMGHDKMYWYQQDPGMELHLIHYSYGVNSTEKGDLSSESTVSRIRTEHFPLTLESARPSHTSQYLCASSGLIITGENEKLFFGSGTQLSVL.

CDR3 residues: CASQQQGYGYTF. The CDR3 nucleotides are TGTGCCAGCCAACAACAGGGCTATGGCTACACCTTC. The rearrangement joins TRBV2 to TRBJ1-2, with a possible D match to TRBD1 (6 bases). Trimming cost V 8 bases and J 4 bases, with 11 bases left between them. The CDR3 spans 12 residues. The V gene's germline CDR1 is SNHLY and CDR2 FYNNEI.

The chain links TRBV6-6 to TRBJ2-1, with 9 bases lining up with TRBD2. Germline V gives CDR1 MNHNY, CDR2 SVGAGI (reference sequence). V was pared by 2 bases and J by 10 bases, with 3 bases of the junction left unmatched. CDR3 size: 13 residues. The CDR3 region has the DNA TGTGCCAGCAGTTACCCCACTAGCGGGGAGCAGTTCTTC. Its protein product is CASSYPTSGEQFF.

The chain is built from TRBV5-1 and TRBJ1-1; tentative D call: TRBD1 (5 bases). The CDR3 length is 15 residues. Trimming removed 5 bases at V and 8 bases at J, with 22 bases between. Germline-derived CDR1 and CDR2 are SGHRS and YFSETQ. The CDR3: CASSSLQGIFQEAFF. The CDR3 DNA sequence: TGCGCCAGCAGTTCTCTCCAGGGAATCTTCCAAGAAGCTTTCTTT.

The sample holds one count of this clone. The gene calls are TRBV7-8 and TRBJ1-4, with 9 bases lining up with TRBD1. The trim removed 5 bases at V and 6 bases at J, leaving 7 bases unmatched. The CDR3 has 15 amino acids. Germline values: CDR1 SGHVS, CDR2 FQNEAQ. DNA for the CDR3: TGTGCCAGCAGCCACGGGACAGGGACGGATGAAAAACTGTTTTTT. As protein: CASSHGTGTDEKLFF.

The chain is built from TRBV5-1 and TRBJ2-3, with TRBD1 identical over 9 bases. Trimming removed 2 bases from V and 6 bases from J; junction bases left unmatched: 7. The CDR3 is made up of 15 amino acids. Germline values: CDR1 SGHRS, CDR2 YFSETQ. In DNA form, the CDR3 reads TGCGCCAGCAGCTTAAGGGACAGGGCCTTTGATACGCAGTATTTT. Amino acids: CASSLRDRAFDTQYF.

V usage is TRBV10-3 and J usage is TRBJ1-1; D call uncertain. Germline V gives CDR1 ENHRY, CDR2 SYGVKD. Deletions cut 7 bases from V and 3 bases from J, with 12 bases between. The CDR3 spans 13 residues. The CDR3, as DNA: TGTGCCATCAACGAGGGCGCGTACACTGAAGCTTTCTTT. This encodes CAINEGAYTEAFF.